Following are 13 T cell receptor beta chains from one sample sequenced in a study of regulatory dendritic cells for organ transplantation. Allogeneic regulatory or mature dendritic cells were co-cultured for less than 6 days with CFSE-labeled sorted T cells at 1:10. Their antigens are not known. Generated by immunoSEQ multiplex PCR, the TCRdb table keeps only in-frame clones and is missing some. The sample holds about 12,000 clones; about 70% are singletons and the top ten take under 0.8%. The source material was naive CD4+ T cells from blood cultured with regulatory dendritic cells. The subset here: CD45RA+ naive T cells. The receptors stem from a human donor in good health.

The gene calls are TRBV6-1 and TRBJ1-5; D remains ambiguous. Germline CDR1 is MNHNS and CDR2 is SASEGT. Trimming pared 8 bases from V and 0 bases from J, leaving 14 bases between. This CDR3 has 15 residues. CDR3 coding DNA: TGTGCCAGCCGCTCTATTAATCTTAGCAATCAGCCCCAGCATTTT. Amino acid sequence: CASRSINLSNQPQHF.

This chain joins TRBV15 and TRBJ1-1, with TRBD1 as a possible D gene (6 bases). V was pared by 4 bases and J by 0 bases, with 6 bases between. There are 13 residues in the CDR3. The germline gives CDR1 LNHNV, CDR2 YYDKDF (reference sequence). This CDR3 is CATSTGVNTEAFF. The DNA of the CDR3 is TGTGCCACCAGCACAGGGGTGAACACTGAAGCTTTCTTT.

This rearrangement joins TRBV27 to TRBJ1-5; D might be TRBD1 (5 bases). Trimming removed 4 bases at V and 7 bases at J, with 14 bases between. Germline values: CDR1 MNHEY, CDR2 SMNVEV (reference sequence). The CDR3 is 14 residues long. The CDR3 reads CASSSLQGYQPQHF. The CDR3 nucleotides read TGTGCCAGCAGTTCGCTTCAGGGATACCAGCCCCAGCATTTT.

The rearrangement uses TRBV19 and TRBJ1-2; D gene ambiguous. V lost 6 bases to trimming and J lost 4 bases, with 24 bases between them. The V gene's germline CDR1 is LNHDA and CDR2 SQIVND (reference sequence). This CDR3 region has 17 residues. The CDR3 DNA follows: TGTGCCAGTAGAGGATCGACACCGAATCCCTCCTCCTATGGCTACACCTTC. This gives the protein CASRGSTPNPSSYGYTF.

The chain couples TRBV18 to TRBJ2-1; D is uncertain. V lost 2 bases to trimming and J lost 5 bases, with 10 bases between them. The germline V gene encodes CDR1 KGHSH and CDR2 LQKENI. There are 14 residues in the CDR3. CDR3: CASSPIVQNNEQFF. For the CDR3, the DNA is TGTGCCAGCTCACCAATTGTACAAAACAATGAGCAGTTCTTC. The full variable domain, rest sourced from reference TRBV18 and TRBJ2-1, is NAGVMQNPRHLVRRRGQEARLRCSPMKGHSHVYWYRQLPEEGLKFMVYLQKENIIDESGMPKERFSAEFPKEGPSILRIQQVVRGDSAAYFCASSPIVQNNEQFFGPGTRLTVL.

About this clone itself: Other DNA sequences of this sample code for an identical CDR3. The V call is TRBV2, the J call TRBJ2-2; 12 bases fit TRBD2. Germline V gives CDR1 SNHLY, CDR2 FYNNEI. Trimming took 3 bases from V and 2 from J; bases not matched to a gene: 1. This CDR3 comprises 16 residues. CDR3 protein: CASSETSGGNTGELFF. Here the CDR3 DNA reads TGTGCCAGCAGTGAGACTAGCGGGGGTAACACCGGGGAGCTGTTTTTT.

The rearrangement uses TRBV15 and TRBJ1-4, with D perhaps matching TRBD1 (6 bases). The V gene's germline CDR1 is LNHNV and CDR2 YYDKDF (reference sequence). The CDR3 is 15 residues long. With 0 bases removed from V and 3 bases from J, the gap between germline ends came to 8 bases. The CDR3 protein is CATSRDGQPNEKLFF. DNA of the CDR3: TGTGCCACCAGCAGAGATGGACAGCCTAATGAAAAACTGTTTTTT. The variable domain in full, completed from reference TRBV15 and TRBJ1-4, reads DAMVIQNPRYQVTQFGKPVTLSCSQTLNHNVMYWYQQKSSQAPKLLFHYYDKDFNNEADTPDNFQSRRPNTSFCFLDIRSPGLGDTAMYLCATSRDGQPNEKLFFGSGTQLSVL.

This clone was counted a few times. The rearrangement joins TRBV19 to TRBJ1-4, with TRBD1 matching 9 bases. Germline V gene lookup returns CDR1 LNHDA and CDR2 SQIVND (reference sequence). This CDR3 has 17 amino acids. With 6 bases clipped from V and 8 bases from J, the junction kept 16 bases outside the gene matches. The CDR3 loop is CASSQPGQGIGGEKLFF. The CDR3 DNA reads TGTGCCAGTAGCCAACCGGGACAGGGAATTGGAGGCGAAAAACTGTTTTTT.

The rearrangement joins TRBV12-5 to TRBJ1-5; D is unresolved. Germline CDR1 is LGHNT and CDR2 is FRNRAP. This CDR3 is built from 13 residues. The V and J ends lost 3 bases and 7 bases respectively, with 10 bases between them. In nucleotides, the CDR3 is TGTGCTAGTGGTTTTGGAGATTCCCAGCCCCAGCATTTT. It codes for CASGFGDSQPQHF.

The CDR3 sequence: CASLEAANTEAFF. CDR3 nucleotides: TGTGCCAGCTTAGAGGCGGCGAACACTGAAGCTTTCTTT. The rearrangement links TRBV18 to TRBJ1-1, with D uncertain. The CDR3 has 13 amino acids. The germline V gene has CDR1 KGHSH and CDR2 LQKENI. V was cut by 7 bases and J by 1 base, with 10 bases left in between.

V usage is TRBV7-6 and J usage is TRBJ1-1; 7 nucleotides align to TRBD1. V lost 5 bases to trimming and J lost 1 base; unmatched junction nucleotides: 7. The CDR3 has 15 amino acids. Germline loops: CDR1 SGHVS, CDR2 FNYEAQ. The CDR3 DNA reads TGTGCCAGCAGCCCCCGGACAGGATCGAACACTGAAGCTTTCTTT. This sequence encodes CASSPRTGSNTEAFF.

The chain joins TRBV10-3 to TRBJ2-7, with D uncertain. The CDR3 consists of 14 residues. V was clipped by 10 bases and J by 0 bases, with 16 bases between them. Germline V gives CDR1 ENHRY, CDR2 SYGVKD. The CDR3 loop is CATQPRVASYEQYF. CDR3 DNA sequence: TGTGCCACCCAACCTAGAGTGGCCTCCTACGAGCAGTACTTC.

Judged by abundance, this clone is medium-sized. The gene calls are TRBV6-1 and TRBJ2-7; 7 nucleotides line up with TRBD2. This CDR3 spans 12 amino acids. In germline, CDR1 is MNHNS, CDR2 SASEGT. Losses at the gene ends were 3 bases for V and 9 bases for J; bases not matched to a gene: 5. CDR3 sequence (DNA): TGTGCCAGCAGTGAGGGGAGGGTACGGCAGTACTTC. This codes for CASSEGRVRQYF.